This T cell receptor beta chain came from a study of siplizumab effects on memory and regulatory T cells. Study-level points and caveats: Among mappable alloreactive CD4+ clones, the Treg-derived fraction averaged approximately 70% with siplizumab versus approximately 26% in controls.

Only in-frame clones appear in the TCRdb table, and some are missing; sequencing was by immunoSEQ multiplex PCR. The sample lists roughly 100,000 clones; over 85% were seen once. Note on this clone: Its specificity is not known.

Material for sequencing was Tregs sorted from blood. The receptor comes from a human donor in good health.

The DNA for the CDR3 is TGCGCCAGCAGCTTGGAGGCAGGAACGCCTAACTATGGCTACACCTTC. Protein sequence: CASSLEAGTPNYGYTF. V usage is TRBV5-1 and J usage is TRBJ1-2; D not certain. Trimming shortened V by 0 bases and J by 0 bases, and 12 bases separated the two germline ends. This CDR3 contains 16 residues. Germline V gives CDR1 SGHRS, CDR2 YFSETQ.